This T cell receptor (beta chain) was captured by sequencing in a study of blood T cell repertoires in COVID-19. Study context: The United States, Italy and Spain supplied acute and convalescent COVID-19 samples.

Sequencing used immunoSEQ multiplex PCR; TCRdb keeps in-frame clones, though not all of them. The table has some 250,000 clones, roughly 86% seen once. V lost 6 bases and J lost 4, with 16 bases in between. Looked up from germline, CDR1 is MNHEY and CDR2 is SVGAGI. The CDR3 covers 14 residues. V and J are TRBV6-5 and TRBJ2-7, with D tentatively TRBD2 (7 bases). The material sequenced was peripheral blood. The sequence derives from a human donor in a cohort sampled during active COVID-19. The CDR3 region is CASRNREGVYEQYF. The CDR3 region has the DNA TGTGCCAGCAGAAACAGGGAGGGCGTATACGAGCAGTACTTC.